The next 25 T cell receptor beta chains were all read from a single sample in a study of blood T cell repertoires in COVID-19. Sequenced by immunoSEQ multiplex PCR; TCRdb stores in-frame clones only, minus some. In the table there are about 300,000 clones, roughly 85% of which are singletons. The sample was PBMCs or T cells enriched from blood (not recorded which). The receptors come from a woman aged 25 to 45 who had been exposed to COVID-19.

The chain joins TRBV6-4 to TRBJ2-1; TRBD1 matches 9 bases. V shed 5 bases and J 7 bases; nucleotides not matched to a gene: 3. CDR3 size: 13 residues. Germline V gene sequence: CDR1 MRHNA, CDR2 SNTAGT. The CDR3 sequence is CASSLDRGNEQFF. The CDR3 DNA sequence: TGTGCCAGCAGTCTGGACAGGGGAAATGAGCAGTTCTTC.

CDR3 region: CASSLPTGVNGYTF. In DNA, the CDR3 is TGTGCCAGCAGCCTACCAACAGGGGTGAATGGCTACACCTTC. This sequence joins TRBV6-6 and TRBJ1-2; 7 nucleotides line up with TRBD1. Germline trimming cut 6 bases from V and 6 bases from J; bases unmatched to any gene: 10. The germline CDR1 and CDR2 sequences are MNHNY and SVGAGI (reference sequence). The CDR3 has 14 amino acids.

Points on this clone: The junction does not match germline at one end; this may be a read error. This chain connects TRBV5-4 to TRBJ2-7, with 7 bases lining up with TRBD1. The CDR3 loop spans 12 amino acids. The germline V gene has CDR1 SGHNT and CDR2 YYREEE (reference sequence). For the CDR3, the DNA is TGTGCCAGCAGCTTGGAGTCCCGGGACAGCGACTTC. Its protein is CASSLESRDSDF.

V is TRBV11-2 and J is TRBJ1-1; D is uncertain. Germline CDR1 reads SGHAT; CDR2 reads FQNNGV. Trimming removed 5 bases from V and 2 bases from J, with 9 bases in between. CDR3 length equals 13 residues. CDR3 bases: TGTGCCAGCAGCCTTCGGAGAAACACTGAAGCTTTCTTT. Protein product: CASSLRRNTEAFF.

The chain couples TRBV5-1 to TRBJ1-1, with 9 bases aligning to TRBD1. The CDR3 is made up of 16 amino acids. From germline, CDR1 is SGHRS and CDR2 YFSETQ. With 3 bases clipped from V and 6 bases from J, the junction kept 12 bases outside the gene matches. The CDR3, as DNA: TGCGCCAGCAGCTCTGACCTGGACAGGGGTGACTCTGAAGCTTTCTTT. Translated: CASSSDLDRGDSEAFF.

This clone was detected a few times. The chain employs TRBV18 and TRBJ1-3; no firm D call. The V and J ends lost 3 bases and 1 base respectively, with 10 bases between them. Per germline, CDR1 KGHSH and CDR2 LQKENI. CDR3 size: 15 residues. The CDR3 sequence is CASSPIERSGNTIYF. DNA for the CDR3: TGTGCCAGCTCACCGATTGAGCGTTCTGGAAACACCATATATTTT.

V and J are TRBV28 and TRBJ2-3; 10 nucleotides agree with TRBD1. The germline CDR1 and CDR2 sequences are MDHEN and SYDVKM. The CDR3 sequence is 14 residues long. Trimming at V came to 5 bases and at J to 7 bases, leaving 6 bases not matched to a gene. Here the CDR3 reads CASSTGQGTNTQYF. The CDR3 nucleotides read TGTGCCAGCAGTACGGGACAGGGGACTAATACGCAGTATTTT.

This rearrangement joins TRBV4-2 to TRBJ2-3; TRBD1 might be the D (5 bases). The V end lost 1 base, the J end lost 4 bases, and 12 bases lay between the germline ends. Germline V gives CDR1 LGHNA, CDR2 YNFKEQ. The CDR3 spans 15 residues. CDR3 residues: CASSQGRGSADTQYF. CDR3 DNA sequence: TGTGCCAGCAGCCAAGGTAGGGGTTCGGCAGATACGCAGTATTTT.

The count of this clone is one. The chain couples TRBV7-2 to TRBJ2-3; tentative D call: TRBD2 (5 bases). Germline loops: CDR1 SGHTA, CDR2 FQGNSA. The CDR3 consists of 15 residues. Trimming took off 0 bases at V and 2 bases at J, with 9 bases between the two ends. The CDR3 bases are TGTGCCAGCAGCTTAGCTTCAGCGGCCACAGATACGCAGTATTTT. It is translated as CASSLASAATDTQYF.

Written as DNA, the CDR3 is TGCAGCGTTGCACAGGGGAACTATGGCTACACCTTC. Amino acid sequence: CSVAQGNYGYTF. The chain combines TRBV29-1 with TRBJ1-2, with 7 bases that match TRBD1. CDR1 is SQVTM, CDR2 ANQGSEA, per germline. The V and J ends lost 4 bases and 2 bases, in that order; junction bases with no gene match: 1. The CDR3 spans 12 residues.

The rearrangement links TRBV5-5 to TRBJ1-1; D remains ambiguous. The CDR3 length is 13 residues. V dropped 3 bases and J dropped 1 base, with 7 bases sitting between them. Germline V gives CDR1 SGHKS, CDR2 YYEKEE (reference sequence). CDR3 DNA: TGTGCCAGCAGCTCTGTGTGGAACACTGAAGCTTTCTTT. It codes for CASSSVWNTEAFF.

The rearrangement joins TRBV7-9 to TRBJ2-7; perhaps TRBD2 as D (5 bases). Germline values: CDR1 SEHNR, CDR2 FQNEAQ (reference sequence). CDR3 length: 15 amino acids. Trimming removed 0 bases from V and 3 bases from J, with 12 bases in between. Here the CDR3 reads CASSLAYGEYYEQYF. CDR3 nucleotides: TGTGCCAGCAGCTTAGCTTACGGGGAGTACTACGAGCAGTACTTC. Looking up the rest from reference TRBV7-9 and TRBJ2-7 gives the full variable domain: DTGVSQNPRHKITKRGQNVTFRCDPISEHNRLYWYRQTLGQGPEFLTYFQNEAQLEKSRLLSDRFSAERPKGSFSTLEIQRTEQGDSAMYLCASSLAYGEYYEQYFGPGTRLTVT.

CDR3: CASSYEGGETQYF. In DNA form, the CDR3 reads TGTGCCAGCAGCTACGAGGGTGGAGAGACCCAGTACTTC. The chain links TRBV13 to TRBJ2-5; D is possibly TRBD2 (5 bases). CDR3 length: 13 residues. Trimming left V 4 bases short and J 4 bases short, with 10 bases between. CDR1 is PRHDT, CDR2 FYEKMQ, per germline (reference sequence).

The table lists this clone with a count of one. The chain is built from TRBV19 and TRBJ2-2; D unresolved. The CDR3 sequence is 15 residues long. With 5 bases removed from V and 0 bases from J, the gap between germline ends came to 10 bases. The germline V gene encodes CDR1 LNHDA and CDR2 SQIVND (reference sequence). The CDR3 reads CASSPTPANTGELFF. CDR3 coding DNA: TGTGCCAGTAGTCCGACTCCAGCGAACACCGGGGAGCTGTTTTTT. Drawing the rest from reference TRBV19 and TRBJ2-2, the complete variable domain is DGGITQSPKYLFRKEGQNVTLSCEQNLNHDAMYWYRQDPGQGLRLIYYSQIVNDFQKGDIAEGYSVSREKKESFPLTVTSAQKNPTAFYLCASSPTPANTGELFFGEGSRLTVL.

The genes are TRBV24-1 and TRBJ1-2, with D perhaps matching TRBD1 (6 bases). This CDR3 has 15 amino acids. Trimming pared 4 bases from V and 5 bases from J, leaving 16 bases between. Germline CDR1 reads KGHDR; CDR2 reads SFDVKD. The CDR3 here is CATSDPRTAKYGYTF. The CDR3 coding sequence is TGTGCCACCAGTGACCCCCGGACAGCGAAATATGGCTACACCTTC.

A single count supports this clone. This chain uses TRBV10-1 with TRBJ2-3; TRBD2 agrees at 8 bases. The length of the CDR3 is 19 residues. J lost 2 bases, V lost 0 bases, and 13 bases had no gene match. Germline assignment: CDR1 WNHNN and CDR2 SYGVQD (reference sequence). The CDR3 region is CASSESIGGAEQSTDTQYF. DNA for the CDR3: TGCGCCAGCAGTGAGTCAATCGGGGGGGCAGAACAATCCACAGATACGCAGTATTTT.

This clone was recorded once. This sequence joins TRBV19 and TRBJ1-4; 7 positions agree with TRBD1. With V trimmed by 4 bases and J by 8 bases, 16 bases remained unmatched. The V gene's germline CDR1 is LNHDA and CDR2 SQIVND (reference sequence). This CDR3 region has 17 residues. The CDR3 bases are TGTGCCAGTAGTAGACAGGGATCGGGGAATCCTGGAGAAAAACTGTTTTTT. It encodes CASSRQGSGNPGEKLFF.

V gene TRBV6-1 combines with J gene TRBJ2-7; 7 bases are shared with TRBD2. The length of the CDR3 is 14 residues. J gave up 3 bases and V 0 bases, and 2 bases lay outside the gene matches. The germline gives CDR1 MNHNS, CDR2 SASEGT. CDR3 DNA: TGTGCCAGCAGTGAAGCCGGCGGGAGCTACGAGCAGTACTTC. Translating it yields CASSEAGGSYEQYF.

The J gene is TRBJ1-2, the V gene TRBV5-3; D might be TRBD1 (5 bases). TRBV5-3 is flagged as an ORF with uncertain function. With 1 base removed from V and 8 bases from J, the gap between germline ends came to 9 bases. This CDR3 region has 12 residues. CDR3 bases: TGTGCCAGAAGCTTGCTAGGGGTGGGCTACACCTTC. This sequence encodes CARSLLGVGYTF.

The chain recombines TRBV18 with TRBJ1-4; maybe TRBD1 (5 bases). V dropped 3 bases and J dropped 7 bases, with 21 bases sitting between them. Germline CDR1 is KGHSH and CDR2 is LQKENI. This CDR3 spans 17 amino acids. DNA of the CDR3: TGTGCCAGCTCACCCACGGGCATGGGGGGAAGAAGTGAAAAACTGTTTTTT. This gives the protein CASSPTGMGGRSEKLFF.

This rearrangement joins TRBV9 to TRBJ2-5; maybe TRBD1 (5 bases). V lost 5 bases to trimming and J lost 2 bases, with 7 bases between them. The CDR3 runs 12 residues. From germline, CDR1 is SGDLS and CDR2 YYNGEE. DNA for the CDR3: TGTGCCAGCAGGGGGCTACAAGAGACCCAGTACTTC. Protein sequence: CASRGLQETQYF.

The chain links TRBV28 to TRBJ1-2, with D unclear. From germline, CDR1 is MDHEN and CDR2 SYDVKM. The CDR3 is 9 residues long. This CDR3 is CAVGYGYTF. CDR3 coding DNA: TGTGCGGTCGGCTATGGCTACACCTTC.

The chain uses TRBV19 and TRBJ2-1; 10 bases agree with TRBD1. Losses at the gene ends were 5 bases for V and 4 bases for J; bases not matched to a gene: 8. The CDR3 sequence is 16 residues long. Germline V gives CDR1 LNHDA, CDR2 SQIVND (reference sequence). CDR3 residues: CASSSRQGALYNEQFF. For the CDR3, the DNA is TGTGCCAGTAGTTCCCGACAGGGGGCTTTATACAATGAGCAGTTCTTC.

This clone appeared once. The J gene is TRBJ2-2, the V gene TRBV5-1; D is unresolved. Germline V CDR1 and CDR2: SGHRS, YFSETQ. V lost 0 bases and J lost 0, with 9 bases in between. The length of the CDR3 is 16 residues. The CDR3 bases are TGCGCCAGCAGCTTGGACCCGGGTCCGAACACCGGGGAGCTGTTTTTT. Its protein product is CASSLDPGPNTGELFF.

This clone was detected once. J is TRBJ2-5 and V is TRBV2; D is possibly TRBD1 (5 bases). V lost 6 bases and J lost 2, with 7 bases in between. The CDR3 is 12 amino acids. CDR1 SNHLY and CDR2 FYNNEI come from the germline V gene. The CDR3, as DNA: TGTGCCAGCAGGGGGCCACAAGAGACCCAGTACTTC. Its protein product is CASRGPQETQYF.